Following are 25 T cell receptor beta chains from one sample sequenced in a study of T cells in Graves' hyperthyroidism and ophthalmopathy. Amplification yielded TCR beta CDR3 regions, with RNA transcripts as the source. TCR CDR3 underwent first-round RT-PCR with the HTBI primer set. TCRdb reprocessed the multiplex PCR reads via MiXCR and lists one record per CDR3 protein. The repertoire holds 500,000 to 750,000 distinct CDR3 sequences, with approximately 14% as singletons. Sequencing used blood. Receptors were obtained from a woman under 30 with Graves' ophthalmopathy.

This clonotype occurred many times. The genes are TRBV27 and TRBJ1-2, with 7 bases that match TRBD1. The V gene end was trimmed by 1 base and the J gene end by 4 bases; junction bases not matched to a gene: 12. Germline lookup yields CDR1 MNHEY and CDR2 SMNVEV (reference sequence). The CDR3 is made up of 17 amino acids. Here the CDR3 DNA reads TGTGCCAGCAGTTTATTTGGGTTGGGGGACAGCGTCTATGGCTACACCTTC. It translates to CASSLFGLGDSVYGYTF.

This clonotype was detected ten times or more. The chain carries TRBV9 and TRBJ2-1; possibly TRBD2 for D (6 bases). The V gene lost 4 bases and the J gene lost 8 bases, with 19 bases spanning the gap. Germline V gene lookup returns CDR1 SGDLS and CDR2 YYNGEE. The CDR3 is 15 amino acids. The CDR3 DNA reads TGTGCCAGCAGCATGGGGAACGGGAGAGGGGATGAGCAGTTCTTC. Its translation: CASSMGNGRGDEQFF.

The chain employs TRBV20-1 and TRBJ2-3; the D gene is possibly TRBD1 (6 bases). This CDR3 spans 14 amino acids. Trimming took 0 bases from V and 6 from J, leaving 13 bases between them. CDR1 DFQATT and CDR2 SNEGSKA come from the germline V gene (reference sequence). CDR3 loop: CSARERGRGDTQYF. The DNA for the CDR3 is TGCAGTGCTAGAGAAAGGGGCAGGGGTGATACGCAGTATTTT.

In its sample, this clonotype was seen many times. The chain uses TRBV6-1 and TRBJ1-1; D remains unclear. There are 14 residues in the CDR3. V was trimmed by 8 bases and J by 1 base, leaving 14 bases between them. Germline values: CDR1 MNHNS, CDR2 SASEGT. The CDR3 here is CASFEKRRNTEAFF. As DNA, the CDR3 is TGTGCCAGCTTCGAGAAGAGGAGGAACACTGAAGCTTTCTTT.

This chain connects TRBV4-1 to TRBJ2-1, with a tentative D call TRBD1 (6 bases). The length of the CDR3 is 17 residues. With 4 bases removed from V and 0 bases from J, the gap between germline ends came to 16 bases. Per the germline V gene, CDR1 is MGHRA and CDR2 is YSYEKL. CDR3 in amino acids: CASSPEQGRSSYNEQFF. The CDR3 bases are TGCGCCAGCAGCCCGGAACAGGGACGGAGCTCCTACAATGAGCAGTTCTTC.

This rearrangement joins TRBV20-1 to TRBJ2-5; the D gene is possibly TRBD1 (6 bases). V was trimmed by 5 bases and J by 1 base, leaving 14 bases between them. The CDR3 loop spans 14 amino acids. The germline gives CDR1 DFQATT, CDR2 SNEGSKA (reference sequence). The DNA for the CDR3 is TGCAGTGCTCGCTCCACAGGGACCCAAGAGACCCAGTACTTC. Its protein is CSARSTGTQETQYF.

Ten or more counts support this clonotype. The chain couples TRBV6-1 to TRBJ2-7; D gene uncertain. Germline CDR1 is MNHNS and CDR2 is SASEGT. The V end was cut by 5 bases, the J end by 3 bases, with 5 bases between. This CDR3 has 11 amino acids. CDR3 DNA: TGTGCCAGCAGTCCCCTCTACGAGCAGTACTTC. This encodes CASSPLYEQYF.

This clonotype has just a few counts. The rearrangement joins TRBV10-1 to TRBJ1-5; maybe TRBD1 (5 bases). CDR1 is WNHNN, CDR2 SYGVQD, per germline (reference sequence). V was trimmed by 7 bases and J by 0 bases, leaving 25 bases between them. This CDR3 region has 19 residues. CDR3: CASTLRTLNRSDSNQPQHF. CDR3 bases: TGCGCCAGCACCCTAAGGACGCTTAACAGGTCTGATAGCAATCAGCCCCAGCATTTT.

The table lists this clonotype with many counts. The chain's CDR3 is CASSPSGWAQYF. DNA for the CDR3: TGTGCCAGCAGCCCGTCAGGCTGGGCCCAGTACTTC. The genes are TRBV7-8 and TRBJ2-5; the D is unclear. The V end lost 5 bases, the J end lost 9 bases, and 13 bases lay between the germline ends. The CDR3 is made up of 12 amino acids. The V gene's germline CDR1 is SGHVS and CDR2 FQNEAQ.

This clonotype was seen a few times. In DNA, the CDR3 is TGTGCCAGCAGCGGCCGCGGGACATTTTACAATGAGCAGTTCTTC. Encoded protein: CASSGRGTFYNEQFF. V is TRBV9 and J is TRBJ2-1; D may match TRBD1 or TRBD2 (6 bases each). The ends were cut back, 3 bases at V and 4 bases at J, with 14 bases in the middle. This CDR3 is 15 amino acids long. CDR1 and CDR2 (germline): SGDLS, YYNGEE.

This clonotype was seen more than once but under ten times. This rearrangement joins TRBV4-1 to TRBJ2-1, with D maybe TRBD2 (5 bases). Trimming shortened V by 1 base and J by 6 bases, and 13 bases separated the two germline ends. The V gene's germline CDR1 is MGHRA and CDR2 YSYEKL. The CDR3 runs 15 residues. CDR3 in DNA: TGCGCCAGCAGCCAAGGCGGGTTTAGGGCCAATGAGCAGTTCTTC. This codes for CASSQGGFRANEQFF.

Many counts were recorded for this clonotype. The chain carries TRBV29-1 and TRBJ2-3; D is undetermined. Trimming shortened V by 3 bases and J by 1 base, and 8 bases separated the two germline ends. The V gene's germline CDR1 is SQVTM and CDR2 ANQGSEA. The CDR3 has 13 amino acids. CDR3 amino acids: CSVEESGTDTQYF. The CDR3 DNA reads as TGCAGCGTTGAGGAATCGGGCACAGATACGCAGTATTTT.

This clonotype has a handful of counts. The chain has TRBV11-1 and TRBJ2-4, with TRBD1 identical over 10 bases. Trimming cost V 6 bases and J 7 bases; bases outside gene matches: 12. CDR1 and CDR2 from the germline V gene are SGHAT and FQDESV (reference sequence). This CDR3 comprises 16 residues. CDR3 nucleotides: TGTGCCAGCAGTATCAGAGACAGGGGGCCTCGGAACATTCAGTACTTC. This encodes CASSIRDRGPRNIQYF.

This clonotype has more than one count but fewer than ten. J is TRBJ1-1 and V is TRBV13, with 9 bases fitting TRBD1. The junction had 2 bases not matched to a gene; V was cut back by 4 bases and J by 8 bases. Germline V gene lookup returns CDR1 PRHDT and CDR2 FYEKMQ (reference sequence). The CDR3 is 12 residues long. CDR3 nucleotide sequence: TGTGCCAGCAGCTGGGGACAGGGAGAAGCTTTCTTT. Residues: CASSWGQGEAFF.

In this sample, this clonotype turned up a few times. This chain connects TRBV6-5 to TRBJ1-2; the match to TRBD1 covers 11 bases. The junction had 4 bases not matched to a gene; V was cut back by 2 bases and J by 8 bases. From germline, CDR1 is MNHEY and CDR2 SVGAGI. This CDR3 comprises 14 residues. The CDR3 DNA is TGTGCCAGCAGTTACCCCGGACAGGGGGCGGGCTACACCTTC. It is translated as CASSYPGQGAGYTF.

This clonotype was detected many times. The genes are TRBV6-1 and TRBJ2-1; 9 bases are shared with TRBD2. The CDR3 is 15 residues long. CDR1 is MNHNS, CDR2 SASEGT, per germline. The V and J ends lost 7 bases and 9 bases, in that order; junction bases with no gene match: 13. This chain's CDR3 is CASTPGLAGASEQFF. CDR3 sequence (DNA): TGTGCCAGCACTCCGGGACTAGCAGGAGCTAGTGAGCAGTTCTTC.

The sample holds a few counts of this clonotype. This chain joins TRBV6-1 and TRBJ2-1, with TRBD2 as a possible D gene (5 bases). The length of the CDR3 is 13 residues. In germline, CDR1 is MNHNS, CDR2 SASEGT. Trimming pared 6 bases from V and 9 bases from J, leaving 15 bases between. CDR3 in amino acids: CASSPRGYREQFF. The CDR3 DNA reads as TGTGCCAGCAGCCCTAGAGGGTACCGTGAGCAGTTCTTC.

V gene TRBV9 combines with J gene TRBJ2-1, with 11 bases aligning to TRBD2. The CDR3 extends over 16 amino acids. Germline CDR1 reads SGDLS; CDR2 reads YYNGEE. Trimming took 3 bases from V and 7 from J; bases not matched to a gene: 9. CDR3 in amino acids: CASSAGSLAGGNEQFF. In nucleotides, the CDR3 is TGTGCCAGCAGCGCCGGTTCTTTAGCGGGAGGGAATGAGCAGTTCTTC.

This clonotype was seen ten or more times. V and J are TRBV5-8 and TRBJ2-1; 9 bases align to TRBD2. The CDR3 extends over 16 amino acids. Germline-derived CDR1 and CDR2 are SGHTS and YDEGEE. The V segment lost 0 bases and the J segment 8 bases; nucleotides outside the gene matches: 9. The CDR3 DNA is TGTGCCAGCAGCTTGGCGGCTAGCGGGACGTTCGATGAGCAGTTCTTC. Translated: CASSLAASGTFDEQFF.

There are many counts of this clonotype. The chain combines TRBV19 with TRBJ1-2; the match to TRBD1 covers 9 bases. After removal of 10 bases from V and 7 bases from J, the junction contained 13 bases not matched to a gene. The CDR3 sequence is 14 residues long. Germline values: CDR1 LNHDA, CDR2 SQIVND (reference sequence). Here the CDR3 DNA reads TGTGCCACCTCGAGCGGGACAGGGCGGGCTGGCTACACCTTC. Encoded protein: CATSSGTGRAGYTF.

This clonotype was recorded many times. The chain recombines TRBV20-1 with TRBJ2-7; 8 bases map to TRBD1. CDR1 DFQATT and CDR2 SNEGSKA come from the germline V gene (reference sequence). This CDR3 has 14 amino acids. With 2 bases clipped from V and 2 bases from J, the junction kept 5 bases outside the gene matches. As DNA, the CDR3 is TGCAGTGCTAGACCTCTACAGGGGGCCTACGAGCAGTACTTC. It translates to CSARPLQGAYEQYF.

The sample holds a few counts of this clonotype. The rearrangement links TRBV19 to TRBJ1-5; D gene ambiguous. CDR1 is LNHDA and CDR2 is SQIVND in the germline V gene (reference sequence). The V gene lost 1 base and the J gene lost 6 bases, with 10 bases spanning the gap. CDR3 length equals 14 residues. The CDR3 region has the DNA TGTGCCAGTAGTATAGTTTCGTTGACTCAGCCCCAGCATTTT. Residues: CASSIVSLTQPQHF.

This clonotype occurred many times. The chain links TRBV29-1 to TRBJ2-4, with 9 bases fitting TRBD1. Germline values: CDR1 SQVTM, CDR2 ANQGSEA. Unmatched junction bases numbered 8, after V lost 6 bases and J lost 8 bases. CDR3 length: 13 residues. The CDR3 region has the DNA TGCAGCGTGGCCGGGACAGGGAGGCACATTCAGTACTTC. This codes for CSVAGTGRHIQYF.

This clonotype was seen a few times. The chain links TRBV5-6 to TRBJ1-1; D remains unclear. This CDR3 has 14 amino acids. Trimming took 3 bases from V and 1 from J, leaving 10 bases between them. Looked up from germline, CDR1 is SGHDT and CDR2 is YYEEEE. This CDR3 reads CASSWNAGNTEAFF. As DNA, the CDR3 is TGTGCCAGCAGCTGGAATGCCGGGAACACTGAAGCTTTCTTT.

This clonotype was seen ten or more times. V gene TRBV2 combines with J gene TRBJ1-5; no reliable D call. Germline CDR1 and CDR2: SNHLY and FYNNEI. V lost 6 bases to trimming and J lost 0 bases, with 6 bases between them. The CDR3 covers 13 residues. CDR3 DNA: TGTGCCAGCAGGGACTCTAGCAATCAGCCCCAGCATTTT. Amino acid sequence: CASRDSSNQPQHF.